This TCR beta chain was retrieved from a study of blood T cell repertoires in COVID-19. Study-level background: Researchers got acute and convalescent COVID-19 samples from the United States, Italy and Spain.

CDR3 length equals 16 residues. Germline V CDR1 and CDR2: GTSNPN, SVGIG (reference sequence). V was clipped by 3 bases and J by 8 bases; unmatched bases: 13. Sequenced by immunoSEQ multiplex PCR; TCRdb stores in-frame clones only, minus some. The repertoire holds 200,000 to 300,000 clones, with around nine tenths as singletons. The V gene is TRBV30, the J gene TRBJ1-4, with TRBD1 matching over 9 bases. Material: peripheral blood. This TCR derives from a man aged 40-55 years who had recovered from COVID-19. In DNA, the CDR3 is TGTGCCTGGAGGGACAGGGGCTTAGTGGAAGGCGAAAAACTGTTTTTT. Translation: CAWRDRGLVEGEKLFF.